A single sample gave rise to the 2 T cell receptor beta chains below, sequenced in a study of T cell responses to AZD1222 COVID-19 vaccine. The method was immunoSEQ multiplex PCR; TCRdb's version includes in-frame clones alone and lacks a portion of them. The data show approximately 120,000 clones, more than 70% seen once. Specimen: peripheral blood, collected on day 0 of AZD1222 vaccination. These receptors came from an adult in good health.

The chain has TRBV6-4 and TRBJ2-2; a possible D gene is TRBD2 (5 bases). The CDR3 contains 16 residues. The V gene's germline CDR1 is MRHNA and CDR2 SNTAGT. V dropped 0 bases and J dropped 3 bases, with 11 bases sitting between them. CDR3 nucleotides: TGTGCCAGCAGTGACTCGAGGGCTAGGGACACCGGGGAGCTGTTTTTT. Translated, it gives CASSDSRARDTGELFF.

V and J are TRBV19 and TRBJ1-1; tentatively, D is TRBD1 (5 bases). The CDR3 runs 16 residues. With 1 base removed from V and 1 base from J, the gap between germline ends came to 13 bases. The V gene's germline CDR1 is LNHDA and CDR2 SQIVND (reference sequence). The CDR3 DNA reads as TGTGCCAGTAGTATAGCCCCCGGGACGCAGAACACTGAAGCTTTCTTT. As protein: CASSIAPGTQNTEAFF.